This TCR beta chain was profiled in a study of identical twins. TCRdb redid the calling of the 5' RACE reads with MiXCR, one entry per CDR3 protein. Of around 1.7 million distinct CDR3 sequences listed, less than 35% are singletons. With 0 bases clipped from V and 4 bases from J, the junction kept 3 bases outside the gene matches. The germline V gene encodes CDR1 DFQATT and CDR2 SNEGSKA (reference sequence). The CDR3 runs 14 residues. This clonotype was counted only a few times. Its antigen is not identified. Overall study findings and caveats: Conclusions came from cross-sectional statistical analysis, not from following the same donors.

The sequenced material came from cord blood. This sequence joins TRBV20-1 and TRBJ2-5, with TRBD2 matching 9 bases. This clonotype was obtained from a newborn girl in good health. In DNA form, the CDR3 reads TGCAGTGCTAGAGATTTACTAGCGGGAGAGACCCAGTACTTC. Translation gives CSARDLLAGETQYF.